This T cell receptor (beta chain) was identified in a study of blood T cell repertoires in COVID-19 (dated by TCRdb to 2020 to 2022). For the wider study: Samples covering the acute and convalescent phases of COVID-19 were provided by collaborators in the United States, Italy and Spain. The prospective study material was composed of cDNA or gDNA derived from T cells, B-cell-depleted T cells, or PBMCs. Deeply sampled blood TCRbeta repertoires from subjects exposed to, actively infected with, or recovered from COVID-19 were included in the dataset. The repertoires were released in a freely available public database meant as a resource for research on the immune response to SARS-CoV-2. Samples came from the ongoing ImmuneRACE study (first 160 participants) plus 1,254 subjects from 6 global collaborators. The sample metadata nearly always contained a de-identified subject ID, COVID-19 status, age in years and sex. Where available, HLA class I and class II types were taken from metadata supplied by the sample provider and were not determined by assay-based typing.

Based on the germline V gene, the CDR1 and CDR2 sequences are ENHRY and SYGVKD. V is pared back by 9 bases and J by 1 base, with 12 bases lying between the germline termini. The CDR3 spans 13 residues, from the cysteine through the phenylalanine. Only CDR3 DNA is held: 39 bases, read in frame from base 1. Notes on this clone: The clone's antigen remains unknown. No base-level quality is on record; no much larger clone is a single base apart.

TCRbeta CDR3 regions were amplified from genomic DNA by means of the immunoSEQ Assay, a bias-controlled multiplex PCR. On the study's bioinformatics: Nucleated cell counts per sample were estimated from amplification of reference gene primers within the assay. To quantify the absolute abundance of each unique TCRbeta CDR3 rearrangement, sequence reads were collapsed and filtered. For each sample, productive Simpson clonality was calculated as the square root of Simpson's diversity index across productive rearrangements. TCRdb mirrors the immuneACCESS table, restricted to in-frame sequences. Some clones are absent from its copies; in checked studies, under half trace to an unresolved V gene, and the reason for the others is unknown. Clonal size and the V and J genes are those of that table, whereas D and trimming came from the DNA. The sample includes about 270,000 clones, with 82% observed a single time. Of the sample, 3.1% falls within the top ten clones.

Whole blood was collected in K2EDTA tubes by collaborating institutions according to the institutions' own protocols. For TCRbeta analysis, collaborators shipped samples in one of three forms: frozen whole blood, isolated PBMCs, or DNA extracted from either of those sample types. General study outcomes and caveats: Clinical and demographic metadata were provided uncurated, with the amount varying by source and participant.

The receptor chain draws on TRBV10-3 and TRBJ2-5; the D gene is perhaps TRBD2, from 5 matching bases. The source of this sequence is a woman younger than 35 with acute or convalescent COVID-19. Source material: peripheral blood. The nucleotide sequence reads TGTGCCATAAACCGGGGTTTCCAAGAGACCCAGTACTTC. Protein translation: CAINRGFQETQYF.